This T cell receptor (beta chain) came from a study of identical twins. Points from the study as a whole: When twins shared out-of-frame alpha sequences, those sequences had excess low generation probability.

It was template switching that added a universal primer site, and there were unique molecular identifiers on the cDNA. TCRdb ran MiXCR on the 5' RACE reads and lists one entry per CDR3 protein. The table has a few hundred thousand distinct CDR3 sequences, about 13% seen once. This clonotype was counted a few times. Its antigen remains unknown. This CDR3 has 15 residues. V was cut by 6 bases and J by 1 base, with 17 bases left in between. Germline V gene sequence: CDR1 SGHRS, CDR2 YFSETQ. These data were likewise used in another study, on yellow fever vaccine responses in identical twins. Per that study: Twins showed a vaccine T cell response that reportedly seemed partly convergent, partly personalized.

The rearrangement uses TRBV5-1 and TRBJ2-7; tentatively, D is TRBD1 (6 bases). This receptor was obtained from a woman aged 18 to 35 in good health. Sequenced input: CD4+ T cells sorted from blood. This CDR3 reads CASKYDGTRSYEQYF. Here the CDR3 DNA reads TGCGCCAGCAAGTACGACGGGACAAGGTCCTACGAGCAGTACTTC.